This entry lists 31 T cell receptor beta chains sequenced from one sample in a study of shared clonotypes between healthy human individuals. The protocol was immunoSEQ multiplex PCR, while the TCRdb copy is restricted to in-frame clones and leaves out a portion. This sample carries 2,500,000 or so clones, 85% to 95% of them seen once, and the ten largest clones take around 0.35%. The sequenced material came from naive CD4+ T cells from PBMCs. Subset defined: CD45RA+ positively selected. These TCRs come from a man younger than 35 in good health. Some clones in this sample may be carry-over from other donors' samples.

The chain has TRBV6-1 and TRBJ2-5, with TRBD2 matching over 8 bases. This CDR3 has 15 amino acids. Germline trimming cut 5 bases from V and 5 bases from J; bases unmatched to any gene: 10. Germline V gene sequence: CDR1 MNHNS, CDR2 SASEGT. The CDR3 here is CASSPPGLGFETQYF. The DNA of the CDR3 is TGTGCCAGCAGTCCCCCGGGACTAGGGTTCGAGACCCAGTACTTC.

The gene calls are TRBV28 and TRBJ2-7, with D possibly being TRBD1 (6 bases). The CDR3 consists of 15 residues. Trimming removed 4 bases from V and 2 bases from J, with 15 bases in between. The germline CDR1 and CDR2 sequences are MDHEN and SYDVKM. CDR3 bases: TGTGCCAGCAGTTCGATGACAGGCTATACCTACGAGCAGTACTTC. Residues: CASSSMTGYTYEQYF.

This clone was recorded only once. The CDR3 DNA is TGTGCCAGCAGGTCAAGGATGACGGGCACCGGGGAGCTGTTTTTT. As protein: CASRSRMTGTGELFF. The chain couples TRBV6-1 to TRBJ2-2, with D unresolved. Germline values: CDR1 MNHNS, CDR2 SASEGT. Deletions cut 6 bases from V and 4 bases from J, with 15 bases between. CDR3 length: 15 residues.

The J gene is TRBJ1-1, the V gene TRBV2; D is perhaps TRBD1 (6 bases). V gave up 4 bases and J gave up 0 bases, with 9 bases separating them. The V gene's germline CDR1 is SNHLY and CDR2 FYNNEI. This CDR3 spans 14 amino acids. The CDR3 is CASSGTDLNTEAFF. In nucleotides, the CDR3 is TGTGCCAGCAGTGGGACAGACTTGAACACTGAAGCTTTCTTT.

This clone has just a few counts. This sequence joins TRBV19 and TRBJ1-4; 8 bases line up with TRBD1. The CDR3 sequence is 14 residues long. Per germline, CDR1 LNHDA and CDR2 SQIVND (reference sequence). The trim removed 7 bases at V and 5 bases at J, leaving 6 bases unmatched. The CDR3 loop is CASIHRGENEKLFF. In DNA, the CDR3 is TGTGCCAGTATTCACAGGGGGGAGAATGAAAAACTGTTTTTT.

Here the CDR3 reads CASTPRVGDTQYF. In DNA, the CDR3 is TGTGCCAGCACCCCCCGCGTGGGAGATACGCAGTATTTT. V usage is TRBV6-5 and J usage is TRBJ2-3; D unresolved. Germline loops: CDR1 MNHEY, CDR2 SVGAGI. V was pared by 7 bases and J by 5 bases, with 13 bases between. This CDR3 contains 13 residues.

The genes are TRBV19 and TRBJ2-7; weak D call: TRBD2 (6 bases). Germline CDR1 and CDR2: LNHDA and SQIVND (reference sequence). Trimming removed 3 bases at V and 3 bases at J, with 15 bases between. The CDR3 covers 15 residues. The CDR3 reads CASSIGREAYYEQYF. In DNA, the CDR3 is TGTGCCAGTAGTATCGGCAGGGAGGCCTACTACGAGCAGTACTTC. Full variable domain (outside the CDR3, taken from reference TRBV19 and TRBJ2-7): DGGITQSPKYLFRKEGQNVTLSCEQNLNHDAMYWYRQDPGQGLRLIYYSQIVNDFQKGDIAEGYSVSREKKESFPLTVTSAQKNPTAFYLCASSIGREAYYEQYFGPGTRLTVT.

V usage is TRBV5-8 and J usage is TRBJ1-2; weak D call: TRBD1 (5 bases). The CDR3 extends over 13 amino acids. CDR1 is SGHTS and CDR2 is YDEGEE in the germline V gene. The germline V and J ends were trimmed by 3 bases and 8 bases, with 14 bases remaining between them. DNA of the CDR3: TGTGCCAGCAGCTCGACCAGGGCGGGAGGCTACACCTTC. Protein sequence: CASSSTRAGGYTF.

The chain combines TRBV9 with TRBJ2-3, with D possibly called TRBD1 or TRBD2 (5 bases each). CDR3 length equals 14 residues. V was pared by 0 bases and J by 6 bases, with 11 bases between. CDR1 is SGDLS, CDR2 YYNGEE, per germline. The CDR3 region is CASSVGGAKDTQYF. CDR3 nucleotide sequence: TGTGCCAGCAGCGTAGGAGGGGCGAAGGATACGCAGTATTTT.

The chain combines TRBV25-1 with TRBJ1-1, with D hard to call. Looked up from germline, CDR1 is MGHDK and CDR2 is SYGVNS. Trimming stripped 2 bases from V and 10 bases from J, with 14 bases between. The CDR3 sequence is 13 residues long. CDR3 in DNA: TGTGCCAGCAGTGAAAACGGCGTACCAAGAGCTTTCTTT. As protein: CASSENGVPRAFF.

This clone was seen just once. As DNA, the CDR3 is TGTGCCAGCAGCCCCTTCGGCGCGAACATTCAGTACTTC. Protein product: CASSPFGANIQYF. The chain couples TRBV7-2 to TRBJ2-4; D uncertain. This CDR3 is built from 13 residues. Germline V lookup: CDR1 SGHTA, CDR2 FQGNSA. Trimming removed 5 bases at V and 7 bases at J, with 12 bases between. Together with reference TRBV7-2 and TRBJ2-4, the CDR3 gives the full variable domain: GAGVSQSPSNKVTEKGKDVELRCDPISGHTALYWYRQSLGQGLEFLIYFQGNSAPDKSGLPSDRFSAERTGGSVSTLTIQRTQQEDSAVYLCASSPFGANIQYFGAGTRLSVL.

The chain links TRBV27 to TRBJ2-5, with 10 bases aligning to TRBD2. CDR3 length: 17 residues. V shed 5 bases and J 3 bases; nucleotides not matched to a gene: 12. Germline V gene lookup returns CDR1 MNHEY and CDR2 SMNVEV (reference sequence). The CDR3 region has the DNA TGTGCCAGCAGTCGGCGACGCGGGACTAGCGACGAAGAGACCCAGTACTTC. This sequence encodes CASSRRRGTSDEETQYF.

The chain is built from TRBV6-1 and TRBJ2-3; D is undetermined. This CDR3 contains 16 residues. The germline gives CDR1 MNHNS, CDR2 SASEGT. Trimming stripped 3 bases from V and 3 bases from J, with 16 bases between. CDR3 sequence: CASSDTKAIGTDTQYF. In DNA, the CDR3 is TGTGCCAGCAGTGATACTAAGGCCATAGGGACAGATACGCAGTATTTT.

The chain joins TRBV2 to TRBJ2-1, with TRBD2 matching 10 bases. Germline trimming cut 7 bases from V and 8 bases from J; bases unmatched to any gene: 11. There are 15 residues in the CDR3. Germline V gene data show CDR1 as SNHLY and CDR2 as FYNNEI. The CDR3 DNA follows: TGTGCCAGCACCATTGCTAGCGGGAGCTCCGATGAGCAGTTCTTC. Protein sequence: CASTIASGSSDEQFF.

V gene TRBV6-1 combines with J gene TRBJ1-1, with 10 bases that match TRBD1. Trimming removed 4 bases from V and 5 bases from J; junction bases left unmatched: 4. The germline gives CDR1 MNHNS, CDR2 SASEGT. This CDR3 comprises 14 residues. DNA of the CDR3: TGTGCCAGCAGTGGGGGACAGGGGAGGACTGAAGCTTTCTTT. Its translation: CASSGGQGRTEAFF.

This chain links TRBV10-1 with TRBJ1-2; D is perhaps TRBD1 (5 bases). CDR3 length: 14 residues. V lost 0 bases, J lost 6 bases, and 11 bases lay in between. Germline CDR1 and CDR2: WNHNN and SYGVQD (reference sequence). CDR3 coding DNA: TGCGCCAGCAGTGAGTCATTATCGGGGGATGGCTACACCTTC. Protein: CASSESLSGDGYTF.

This chain links TRBV15 with TRBJ1-2, with 7 nucleotides matching TRBD1. The length of the CDR3 is 16 residues. Germline values: CDR1 LNHNV, CDR2 YYDKDF (reference sequence). V gave up 2 bases and J gave up 3 bases; unmatched junction bases: 9. DNA of the CDR3: TGTGCCACCAGCAGACAAACAGGGAGGGGGCACTATGGCTACACCTTC. Protein sequence: CATSRQTGRGHYGYTF.

A word on this clone: Other nucleotide sequences in the sample specify the same CDR3. This chain uses TRBV5-1 with TRBJ2-1; the match to TRBD2 covers 11 bases. J was trimmed by 10 bases and V by 0 bases; bases with no gene match: 0. CDR1 and CDR2 from the germline V gene are SGHRS and YFSETQ. The CDR3 is 13 residues long. CDR3 sequence: CASSLVAGGEQFF. CDR3 bases: TGCGCCAGCAGCTTGGTAGCGGGAGGGGAGCAGTTCTTC.

V and J are TRBV5-4 and TRBJ2-5; the match to TRBD1 covers 7 bases. The V and J ends lost 4 bases and 8 bases, in that order; junction bases with no gene match: 11. The CDR3 covers 14 residues. Germline V gene sequence: CDR1 SGHNT, CDR2 YYREEE (reference sequence). The CDR3 DNA follows: TGTGCCAGCAGCCCAGAGGACAGGTTGGCAACCCAGTACTTC. It specifies CASSPEDRLATQYF.

The V gene is TRBV27, the J gene TRBJ2-7, with 9 bases identical to TRBD2. The CDR3 totals 18 residues. Germline assignment: CDR1 MNHEY and CDR2 SMNVEV (reference sequence). Trimming took 1 base from V and 3 from J; bases not matched to a gene: 13. CDR3 region: CASSLFGGQLAGNYEQYF. The CDR3, as DNA: TGTGCCAGCAGTTTATTCGGGGGACAACTAGCGGGCAACTACGAGCAGTACTTC.

The V and J genes are TRBV28 and TRBJ2-7, with 7 bases matching TRBD1. V lost 5 bases to trimming and J lost 0 bases; unmatched junction nucleotides: 7. There are 15 residues in the CDR3. The germline gives CDR1 MDHEN, CDR2 SYDVKM. The CDR3: CASSKRGDSSYEQYF. CDR3 coding DNA: TGTGCCAGCAGTAAAAGAGGGGACAGCTCCTACGAGCAGTACTTC.

The chain is built from TRBV6-1 and TRBJ1-5; D uncertain. V lost 7 bases and J 3 bases, leaving 13 bases between the germline ends. The CDR3 has 14 residues. Looked up from germline, CDR1 is MNHNS and CDR2 is SASEGT. CDR3 DNA: TGTGCCAGCACGTTTAGTAGGGTCAATCAGCCCCAGCATTTT. This gives the protein CASTFSRVNQPQHF.

V usage is TRBV7-9 and J usage is TRBJ2-7; D not resolved. Germline V gives CDR1 SEHNR, CDR2 FQNEAQ (reference sequence). This CDR3 contains 14 residues. With 3 bases removed from V and 2 bases from J, the gap between germline ends came to 11 bases. The CDR3 DNA sequence: TGTGCCAGCAGCTTTAGGCAGGCCCCCTACGAGCAGTACTTC. Amino acids: CASSFRQAPYEQYF.

The V and J genes are TRBV6-5 and TRBJ2-3; D gene uncertain. The CDR3 has 15 amino acids. Germline assignment: CDR1 MNHEY and CDR2 SVGAGI. Trimming took 4 bases from V and 3 from J, leaving 14 bases between them. The DNA for the CDR3 is TGTGCCAGCAGTTCCACGGGTGGGTGGACAGATACGCAGTATTTT. Amino acid sequence: CASSSTGGWTDTQYF.

The chain joins TRBV11-2 to TRBJ2-7; 10 bases align to TRBD1. J was trimmed by 3 bases and V by 6 bases; bases with no gene match: 8. This CDR3 comprises 15 residues. CDR1 is SGHAT and CDR2 is FQNNGV in the germline V gene. Here the CDR3 DNA reads TGTGCCAGCAGTTTCGACAGGGGGCGCCTCTACGAGCAGTACTTC. This sequence encodes CASSFDRGRLYEQYF.

Remarks on this clone: Other DNA sequences from this sample encode an identical CDR3 as well. The chain has TRBV20-1 and TRBJ2-5; D gene unclear. Germline V lookup: CDR1 DFQATT, CDR2 SNEGSKA (reference sequence). The CDR3 covers 10 residues. V lost 4 bases and J 0 bases, leaving 0 bases between the germline ends. In DNA form, the CDR3 reads TGCAGTGCTAACCAAGAGACCCAGTACTTC. Translated: CSANQETQYF.

V is TRBV9 and J is TRBJ2-1; 8 bases match TRBD2. Germline V gene lookup returns CDR1 SGDLS and CDR2 YYNGEE. Losses at the gene ends were 4 bases for V and 14 bases for J; bases not matched to a gene: 11. CDR3 length equals 13 residues. CDR3 sequence (DNA): TGTGCCAGCAGCAGCGGGAGTAGTATTTTGAAGTTCTTC. The encoded protein is CASSSGSSILKFF.

This clone was seen only once. This chain joins TRBV6-1 and TRBJ1-2; D remains ambiguous. The CDR3 is 16 amino acids. Trimming removed 1 base at V and 3 bases at J, with 15 bases between. The germline gives CDR1 MNHNS, CDR2 SASEGT. CDR3 sequence (DNA): TGTGCCAGCAGTGAAGTATGGGCCCCGAGGTACTATGGCTACACCTTC. Protein sequence: CASSEVWAPRYYGYTF.

The rearrangement links TRBV7-2 to TRBJ2-7, with 12 bases matching TRBD2. Germline V gene lookup returns CDR1 SGHTA and CDR2 FQGNSA. The CDR3 is 18 amino acids. After removal of 5 bases from V and 4 bases from J, the junction contained 15 bases not matched to a gene. The CDR3 bases are TGTGCCAGCAGCCGGGGGCAGGGTTCGACTAGCGGGAGATACGAGCAGTACTTC. This gives the protein CASSRGQGSTSGRYEQYF.

The V and J genes are TRBV28 and TRBJ2-2, with D possibly TRBD1 on 7 matching bases. Trimming removed 5 bases from V and 2 bases from J, with 12 bases in between. CDR1 and CDR2 (germline): MDHEN, SYDVKM. The CDR3 length is 15 residues. Written as DNA, the CDR3 is TGTGCCAGCAGTCCAGGGGGGTACAACACCGGGGAGCTGTTTTTT. This codes for CASSPGGYNTGELFF. The variable domain in full, completed from reference TRBV28 and TRBJ2-2, reads DVKVTQSSRYLVKRTGEKVFLECVQDMDHENMFWYRQDPGLGLRLIYFSYDVKMKEKGDIPEGYSVSREKKERFSLILESASTNQTSMYLCASSPGGYNTGELFFGEGSRLTVL.

V gene TRBV5-1 combines with J gene TRBJ2-3, with D maybe TRBD1 (7 bases). CDR1 SGHRS and CDR2 YFSETQ come from the germline V gene. The CDR3 has 16 residues. V was cut by 0 bases and J by 1 base, with 12 bases left in between. The CDR3 sequence: CASSLVARGGTDTQYF. In DNA form, the CDR3 reads TGCGCCAGCAGCTTGGTAGCCAGGGGGGGCACAGATACGCAGTATTTT.